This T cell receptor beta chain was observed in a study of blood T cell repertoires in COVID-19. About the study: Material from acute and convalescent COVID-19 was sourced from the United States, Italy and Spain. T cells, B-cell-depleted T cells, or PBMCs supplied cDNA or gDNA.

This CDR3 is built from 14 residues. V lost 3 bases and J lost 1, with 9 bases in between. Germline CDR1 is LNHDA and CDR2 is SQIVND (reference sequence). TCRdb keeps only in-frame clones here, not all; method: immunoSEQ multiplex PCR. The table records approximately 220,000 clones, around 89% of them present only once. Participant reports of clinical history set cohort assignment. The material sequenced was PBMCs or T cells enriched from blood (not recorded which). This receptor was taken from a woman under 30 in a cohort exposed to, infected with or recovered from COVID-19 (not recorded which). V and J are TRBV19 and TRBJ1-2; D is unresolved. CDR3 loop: CASSIELINYGYTF. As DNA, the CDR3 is TGTGCCAGTAGTATCGAACTGATTAACTATGGCTACACCTTC.